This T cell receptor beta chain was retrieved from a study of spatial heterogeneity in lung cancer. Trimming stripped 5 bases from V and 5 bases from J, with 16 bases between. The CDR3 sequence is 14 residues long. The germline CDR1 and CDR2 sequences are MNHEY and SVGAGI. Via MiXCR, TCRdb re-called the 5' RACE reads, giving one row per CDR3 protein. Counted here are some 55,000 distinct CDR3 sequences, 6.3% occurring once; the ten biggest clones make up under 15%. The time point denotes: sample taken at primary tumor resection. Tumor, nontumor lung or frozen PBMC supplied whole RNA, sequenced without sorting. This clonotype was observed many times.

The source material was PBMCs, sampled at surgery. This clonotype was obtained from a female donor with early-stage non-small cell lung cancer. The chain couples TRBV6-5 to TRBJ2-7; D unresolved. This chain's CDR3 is CASSRGPEAHEQYF. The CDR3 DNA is TGTGCCAGCAGTAGAGGACCAGAAGCCCACGAGCAGTACTTC.